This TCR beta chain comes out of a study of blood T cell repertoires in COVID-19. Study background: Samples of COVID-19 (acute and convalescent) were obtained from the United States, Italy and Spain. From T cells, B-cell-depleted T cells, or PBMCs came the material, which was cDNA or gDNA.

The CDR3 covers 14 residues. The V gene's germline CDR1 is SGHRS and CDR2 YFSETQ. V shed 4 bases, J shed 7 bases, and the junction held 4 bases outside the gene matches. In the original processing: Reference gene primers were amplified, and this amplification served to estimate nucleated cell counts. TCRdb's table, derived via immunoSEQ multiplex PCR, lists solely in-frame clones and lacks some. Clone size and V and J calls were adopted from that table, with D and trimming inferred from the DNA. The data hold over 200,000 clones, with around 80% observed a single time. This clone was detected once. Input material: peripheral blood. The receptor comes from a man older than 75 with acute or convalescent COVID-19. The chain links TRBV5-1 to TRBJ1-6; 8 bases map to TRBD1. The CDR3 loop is CASSARQGNSPLHF. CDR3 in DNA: TGCGCCAGCAGCGCCCGACAGGGGAATTCACCCCTCCACTTT.